This T cell receptor beta chain came from a study of cytotoxic CD8 clonotypes in ibrutinib-treated CLL. As input for TCR beta libraries, around 2 micrograms of genomic DNA came from cryopreserved PBMCs. Some clones are missing from TCRdb's copy, which holds only in-frame ones; the method was immunoSEQ multiplex PCR. This sample has roughly 200,000 clones; just over 70% occur once, and the top ten carry 5.5% to 6%. Trimming pared 5 bases from V and 9 bases from J, leaving 17 bases between. CDR1 is SGHTA, CDR2 FQGNSA, per germline. This CDR3 is 14 amino acids long. The rearrangement joins TRBV7-2 to TRBJ1-5; D possibly corresponds to TRBD1 (6 bases). The sequences come from PBMCs, collected after 12 months of ibrutinib treatment. The clonotype comes from a human donor with chronic lymphocytic leukemia. The CDR3 loop reads CASSGGRGGWPQHF. The CDR3 region has the DNA TGTGCCAGCAGCGGGGGGCGCGGGGGTTGGCCCCAGCATTTT.